Following are 4 T cell receptor beta chains from one sample sequenced in a study of blood T cell repertoires in COVID-19 (dated by TCRdb to the early 2020s). To prepare the library, the immunoSEQ multiplex PCR assay was applied. TCRdb re-hosts the immuneACCESS table, in-frame sequences only. Its copies lack some clones; in the studies checked, an unresolved V gene accounts for under half of them, and the cause for the rest is not known. This sample comprises more than 350,000 clones, around 87% of them detected only once. The ten top clones hold over 9.5% of the sample. Material: peripheral blood. These TCRs come from a woman younger than 45 with COVID-19, enrolled during active disease.

The chain has TRBV4-3 and TRBJ2-1, with a weak D call TRBD2 (6 bases). V lost 2 bases, J lost 4 bases, and 12 bases lay in between. CDR1 LGHNA and CDR2 YSLEER come from the germline V gene. This CDR3 region has 15 residues. In DNA, the CDR3 is TGCGCCAGCAGCCAAACCGCGGGGTTGTACAATGAGCAGTTCTTC. It translates to CASSQTAGLYNEQFF.

The rearrangement uses TRBV30 and TRBJ2-1; TRBD1 matches 7 bases. The CDR3 loop spans 13 amino acids. Unmatched junction bases numbered 6, after V lost 3 bases and J lost 7 bases. CDR1 and CDR2 (germline): GTSNPN, SVGIG (reference sequence). The CDR3 DNA reads TGTGCCTGGAGAAGTGACAGGGAGAATGAGCAGTTCTTC. As protein: CAWRSDRENEQFF.

This chain connects TRBV10-2 to TRBJ2-7; 9 positions match TRBD2. Germline V gene data show CDR1 as WSHSY and CDR2 as SAAADI. The trim removed 8 bases at V and 6 bases at J, leaving 17 bases unmatched. CDR3 size: 16 residues. The CDR3: CASASAGGPSSSEQYF. CDR3 sequence (DNA): TGCGCCAGCGCCTCGGCGGGAGGGCCGTCTTCATCCGAGCAGTACTTC.

The rearrangement links TRBV3-1 (or the pseudogene TRBV3-2) to TRBJ1-3, with D uncertain. The CDR3 consists of 13 residues. Trimming took off 2 bases at V and 4 bases at J, with 6 bases between the two ends. The germline V gene has CDR1 LGHDT and CDR2 YNNKEL (reference sequence). CDR3 bases: TGTGCCAGCAGCCAATCCCAGGGAAACACCATATATTTT. This sequence encodes CASSQSQGNTIYF.